This T cell receptor beta chain was recorded in a study of shared clonotypes between healthy human individuals. Study-level points and caveats: Limitation of the genetic and exposure-history diversity represented came from the few donors. Non-shared clonotypes had lower generation probabilities than those shared by all four donors.

Of note for this clone: Its antigen is not identified.

The naive CD8 fraction comprised CD45RO-negative cells positively selected for CCR7 and excluded terminally differentiated effector memory CD45RA+ cells. Produced via immunoSEQ multiplex PCR; TCRdb's table is partial and in-frame only. The data contain 550,000 to 750,000 clones, approximately 90% of them singletons. Sequenced sample: naive CD8+ T cells sorted from blood. The receptor's source is a man in his thirties or forties in good health.

The CDR3 loop is CASSLTSGSSYEQYF. In DNA form, the CDR3 reads TGTGCCAGCAGCTTAACGAGCGGGAGCTCCTACGAGCAGTACTTC. The chain joins TRBV7-9 to TRBJ2-7; the match to TRBD2 covers 8 bases. Germline V gene lookup returns CDR1 SEHNR and CDR2 FQNEAQ (reference sequence). V lost 2 bases to trimming and J lost 0 bases; unmatched junction nucleotides: 3. CDR3 size: 15 residues.